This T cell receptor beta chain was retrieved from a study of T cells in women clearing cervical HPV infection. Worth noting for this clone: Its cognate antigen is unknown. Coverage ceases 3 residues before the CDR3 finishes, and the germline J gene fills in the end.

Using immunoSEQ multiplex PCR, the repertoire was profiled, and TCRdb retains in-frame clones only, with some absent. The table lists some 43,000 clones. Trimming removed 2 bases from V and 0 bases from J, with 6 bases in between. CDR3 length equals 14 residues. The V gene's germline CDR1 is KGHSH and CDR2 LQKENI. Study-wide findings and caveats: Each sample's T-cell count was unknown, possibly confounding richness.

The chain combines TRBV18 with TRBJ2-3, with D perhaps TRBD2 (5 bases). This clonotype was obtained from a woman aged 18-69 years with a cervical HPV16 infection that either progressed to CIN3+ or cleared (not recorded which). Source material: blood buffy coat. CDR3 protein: CASSPSGSTDTQYF. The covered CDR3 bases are TGTGCCAGCTCACCAAGCGGAAGCACAGATACG. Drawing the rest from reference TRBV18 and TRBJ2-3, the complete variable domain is NAGVMQNPRHLVRRRGQEARLRCSPMKGHSHVYWYRQLPEEGLKFMVYLQKENIIDESGMPKERFSAEFPKEGPSILRIQQVVRGDSAAYFCASSPSGSTDTQYFGPGTRLTVL.